One and the same sample provided the 13 T cell receptor beta chains below, sequenced in a study of blood T cell repertoires in COVID-19. TCRdb's copy holds only in-frame clones and misses some; the assay was immunoSEQ multiplex PCR. The table records 200,000 to 300,000 clones, 85% to 90% of them present only once. The sample comprised peripheral blood. The receptor set was obtained from a woman in her thirties or forties with acute or convalescent COVID-19.

V usage is TRBV10-2 and J usage is TRBJ2-2, with TRBD1 matching over 8 bases. Germline assignment: CDR1 WSHSY and CDR2 SAAADI. The CDR3 covers 14 residues. The junction had 2 bases not matched to a gene; V was cut back by 7 bases and J by 1 base. The CDR3 sequence: CASTGTGNTGELFF. DNA for the CDR3: TGCGCCAGCACCGGGACAGGGAACACCGGGGAGCTGTTTTTT.

The sample holds one count of this clone. V gene TRBV5-5 combines with J gene TRBJ2-2; 14 nucleotides match TRBD2. There are 18 residues in the CDR3. With V trimmed by 4 bases and J by 4 bases, 9 bases remained unmatched. Germline CDR1 SGHKS, CDR2 YYEKEE (reference sequence). The CDR3 nucleotides are TGTGCCAGCAGCCAAGGACTAGCGGGGGGCCATATCACCGGGGAGCTGTTTTTT. Residues: CASSQGLAGGHITGELFF.

DNA for the CDR3: TGTGCCAGCACTAGGACTGGGGGCAGCGACACTGAAGCTTTCTTT. Residues: CASTRTGGSDTEAFF. This rearrangement joins TRBV6-5 to TRBJ1-1, with D perhaps TRBD1 (6 bases). Germline V CDR1 and CDR2: MNHEY, SVGAGI. The CDR3 extends over 15 amino acids. Trimming shortened V by 7 bases and J by 3 bases, and 18 bases separated the two germline ends.

This chain uses TRBV5-4 with TRBJ1-2; tentative D call: TRBD1 (6 bases). The germline V gene has CDR1 SGHNT and CDR2 YYREEE (reference sequence). V was trimmed by 4 bases and J by 1 base, leaving 11 bases between them. There are 14 residues in the CDR3. This CDR3 is CASSAWTVNYGYTF. The CDR3, as DNA: TGTGCCAGCAGCGCCTGGACAGTTAACTATGGCTACACCTTC.

V and J are TRBV7-9 and TRBJ1-1; 9 bases align to TRBD1. CDR3 length equals 16 residues. Trimming removed 4 bases from V and 8 bases from J; junction bases left unmatched: 14. The germline gives CDR1 SEHNR, CDR2 FQNEAQ (reference sequence). The CDR3 nucleotides are TGTGCCAGCAGCTCCCGGGAGAGCAGGGACAGGGTGGAAGCTTTCTTT. Its protein is CASSSRESRDRVEAFF.

CDR3 in amino acids: CASSQGEYSNYGYTF. The CDR3 DNA sequence: TGTGCCAGCAGCCAGGGGGAGTACTCTAACTATGGCTACACCTTC. V gene TRBV5-4 combines with J gene TRBJ1-2; 7 nucleotides agree with TRBD1. The CDR3 has 15 amino acids. CDR1 is SGHNT, CDR2 YYREEE, per germline (reference sequence). V was clipped by 4 bases and J by 0 bases; unmatched bases: 6. The full variable domain, with the rest looked up from reference TRBV5-4 and TRBJ1-2, is ETGVTQSPTHLIKTRGQQVTLRCSSQSGHNTVSWYQQALGQGPQFIFQYYREEENGRGNFPPRFSGLQFPNYSSELNVNALELDDSALYLCASSQGEYSNYGYTFGSGTRLTVV.

The chain has TRBV19 and TRBJ1-3; D is possibly TRBD1 (5 bases). Germline V CDR1 and CDR2: LNHDA, SQIVND (reference sequence). This CDR3 is 16 amino acids long. Between the trimmed V and J ends, which lost 6 bases and 5 bases, there was a span of 20 bases. DNA of the CDR3: TGTGCCAGTAGGGACGGGACTTCCTTTCGGAGAAACACCATATATTTT. This gives the protein CASRDGTSFRRNTIYF.

The chain couples TRBV19 to TRBJ1-1, with D possibly matching TRBD1 (6 bases). CDR1 LNHDA and CDR2 SQIVND come from the germline V gene (reference sequence). This CDR3 spans 16 amino acids. Trimming cost V 7 bases and J 6 bases, with 24 bases left between them. The CDR3 protein is CASTPAGEGVASEAFF. The DNA of the CDR3 is TGTGCCAGTACCCCAGCCGGAGAGGGGGTAGCGTCTGAAGCTTTCTTT. Combining the CDR3 with reference TRBV19 and TRBJ1-1 gives the whole variable domain DGGITQSPKYLFRKEGQNVTLSCEQNLNHDAMYWYRQDPGQGLRLIYYSQIVNDFQKGDIAEGYSVSREKKESFPLTVTSAQKNPTAFYLCASTPAGEGVASEAFFGQGTRLTVV.

The rearrangement links TRBV29-1 to TRBJ2-2, with 10 bases fitting TRBD2. Germline CDR1 is SQVTM and CDR2 is ANQGSEA. The CDR3 has 13 residues. Germline trimming cut 8 bases from V and 3 bases from J; bases unmatched to any gene: 3. The chain's CDR3 is CSCLAGDTGELFF. The CDR3 nucleotides read TGCAGCTGCCTAGCGGGGGACACCGGGGAGCTGTTTTTT.

The V call is TRBV30, the J call TRBJ1-4, with D possibly matching TRBD1 (5 bases). Trimming shortened V by 5 bases and J by 1 base, and 20 bases separated the two germline ends. This CDR3 is 17 amino acids long. Germline V CDR1 and CDR2: GTSNPN, SVGIG (reference sequence). This CDR3 reads CAWAQGVGWGTNEKLFF. CDR3 coding DNA: TGTGCCTGGGCTCAGGGCGTCGGTTGGGGAACTAATGAAAAACTGTTTTTT.

This clone was counted once. The genes are TRBV30 and TRBJ1-1; no clear D. There are 14 residues in the CDR3. Germline CDR1 GTSNPN, CDR2 SVGIG (reference sequence). V shed 3 bases and J shed 4 bases, with 15 bases lying between them. CDR3 protein: CAWRSGRRGTEAFF. In DNA, the CDR3 is TGTGCCTGGAGATCGGGCCGCCGGGGCACTGAAGCTTTCTTT.

This chain joins TRBV11-2 and TRBJ2-2; 7 nucleotides align to TRBD1. The CDR3 covers 16 residues. J was trimmed by 8 bases and V by 3 bases; bases with no gene match: 12. Germline V gene data show CDR1 as SGHAT and CDR2 as FQNNGV. CDR3 in amino acids: CASSLGQPVGPGELFF. CDR3 in DNA: TGTGCCAGCAGCTTGGGACAGCCAGTAGGACCGGGGGAGCTGTTTTTT.

The chain links TRBV18 to TRBJ2-7; D is perhaps TRBD2 (6 bases). Germline CDR1 KGHSH, CDR2 LQKENI. The CDR3 has 13 amino acids. Trimming removed 4 bases from V and 4 bases from J, with 11 bases in between. CDR3 DNA sequence: TGTGCCAGCTCACTGGGACTTCAATACGAGCAGTACGTC. It yields the protein CASSLGLQYEQYV.